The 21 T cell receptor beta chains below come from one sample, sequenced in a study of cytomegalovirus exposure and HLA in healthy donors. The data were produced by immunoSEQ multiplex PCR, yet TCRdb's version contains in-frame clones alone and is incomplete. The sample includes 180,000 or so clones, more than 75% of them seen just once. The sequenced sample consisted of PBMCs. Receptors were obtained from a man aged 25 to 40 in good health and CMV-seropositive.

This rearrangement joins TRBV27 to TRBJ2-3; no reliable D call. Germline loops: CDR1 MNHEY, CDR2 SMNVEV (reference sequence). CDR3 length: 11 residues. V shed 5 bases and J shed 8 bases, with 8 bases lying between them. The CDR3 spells CASSRLGTQYF. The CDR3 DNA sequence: TGTGCCAGCAGTCGCCTCGGTACGCAGTATTTT.

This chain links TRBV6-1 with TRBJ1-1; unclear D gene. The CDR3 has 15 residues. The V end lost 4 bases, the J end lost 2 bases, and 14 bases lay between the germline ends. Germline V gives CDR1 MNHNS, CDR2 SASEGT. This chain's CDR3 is CASSGGRSGNTEAFF. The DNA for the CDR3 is TGTGCCAGCAGTGGTGGGAGAAGCGGAAACACTGAAGCTTTCTTT.

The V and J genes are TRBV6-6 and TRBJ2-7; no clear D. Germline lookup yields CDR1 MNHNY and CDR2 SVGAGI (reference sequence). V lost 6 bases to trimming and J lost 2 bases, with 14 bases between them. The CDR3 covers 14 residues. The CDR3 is CASSSYEDPYEQYF. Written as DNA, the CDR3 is TGTGCCAGCAGCTCTTACGAGGATCCCTACGAGCAGTACTTC.

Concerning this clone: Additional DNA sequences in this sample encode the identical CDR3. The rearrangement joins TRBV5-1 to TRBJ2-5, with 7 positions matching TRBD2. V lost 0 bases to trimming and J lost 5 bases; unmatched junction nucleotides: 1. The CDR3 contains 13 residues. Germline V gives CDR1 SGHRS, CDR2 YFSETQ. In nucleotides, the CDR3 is TGCGCCAGCAGCTTGGGGGGAGGGGAGACCCAGTACTTC. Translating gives CASSLGGGETQYF.

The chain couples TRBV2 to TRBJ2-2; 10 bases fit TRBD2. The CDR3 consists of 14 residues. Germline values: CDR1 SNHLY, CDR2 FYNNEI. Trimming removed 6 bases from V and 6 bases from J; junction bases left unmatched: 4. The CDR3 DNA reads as TGTGCCAGCAGGGAGCGGGAGGGCGCCGGGGAGCTGTTTTTT. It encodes CASREREGAGELFF.

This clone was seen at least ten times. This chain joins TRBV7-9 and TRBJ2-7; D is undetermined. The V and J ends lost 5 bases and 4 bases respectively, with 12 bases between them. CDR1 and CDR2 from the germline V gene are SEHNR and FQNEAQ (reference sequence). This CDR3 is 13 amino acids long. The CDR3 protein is CASSPIDGYEQYF. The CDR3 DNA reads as TGTGCCAGCAGCCCCATTGACGGGTACGAGCAGTACTTC.

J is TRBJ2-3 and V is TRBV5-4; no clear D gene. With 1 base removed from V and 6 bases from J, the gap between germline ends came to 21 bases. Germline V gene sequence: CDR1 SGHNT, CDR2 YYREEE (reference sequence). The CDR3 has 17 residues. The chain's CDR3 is CASSLISWTDLPDTQYF. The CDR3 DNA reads TGTGCCAGCAGCTTGATCTCCTGGACCGACCTTCCGGATACGCAGTATTTT. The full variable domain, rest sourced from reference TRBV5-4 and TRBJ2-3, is ETGVTQSPTHLIKTRGQQVTLRCSSQSGHNTVSWYQQALGQGPQFIFQYYREEENGRGNFPPRFSGLQFPNYSSELNVNALELDDSALYLCASSLISWTDLPDTQYFGPGTRLTVL.

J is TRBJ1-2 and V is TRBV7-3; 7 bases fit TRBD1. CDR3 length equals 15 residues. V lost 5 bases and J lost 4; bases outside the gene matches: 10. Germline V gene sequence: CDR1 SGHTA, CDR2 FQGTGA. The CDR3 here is CASSPGQPVGYGYTF. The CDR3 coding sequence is TGTGCCAGCAGCCCGGGACAGCCAGTGGGCTATGGCTACACCTTC.

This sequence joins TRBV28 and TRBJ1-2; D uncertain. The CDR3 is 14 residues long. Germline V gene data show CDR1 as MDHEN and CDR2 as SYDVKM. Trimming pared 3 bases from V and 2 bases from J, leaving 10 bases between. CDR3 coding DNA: TGTGCCAGCAGTTTCCGGGCATTAAACTATGGCTACACCTTC. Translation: CASSFRALNYGYTF.

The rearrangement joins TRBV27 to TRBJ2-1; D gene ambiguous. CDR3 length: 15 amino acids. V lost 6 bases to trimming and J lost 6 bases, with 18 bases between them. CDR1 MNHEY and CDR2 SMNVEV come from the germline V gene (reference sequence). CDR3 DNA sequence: TGTGCCAGCAGCAAGTGGCCCCCCAGCCGCAATGAGCAGTTCTTC. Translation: CASSKWPPSRNEQFF.

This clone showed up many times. The CDR3 DNA reads TGTGCCAGCAGCCCCCGAGTCGGGGTGTACAATGAGCAGTTCTTC. It specifies CASSPRVGVYNEQFF. V is TRBV7-6 and J is TRBJ2-1, with TRBD2 as a possible D gene (5 bases). Trimming took 5 bases from V and 4 from J, leaving 15 bases between them. From germline, CDR1 is SGHVS and CDR2 FNYEAQ. The CDR3 extends over 15 amino acids.

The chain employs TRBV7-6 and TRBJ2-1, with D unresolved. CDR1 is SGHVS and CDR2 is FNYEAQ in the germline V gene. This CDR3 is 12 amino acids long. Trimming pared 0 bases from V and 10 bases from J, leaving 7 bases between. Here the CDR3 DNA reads TGTGCCAGCAGCTTAGCGTGGCCCGAGCAGTTCTTC. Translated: CASSLAWPEQFF.

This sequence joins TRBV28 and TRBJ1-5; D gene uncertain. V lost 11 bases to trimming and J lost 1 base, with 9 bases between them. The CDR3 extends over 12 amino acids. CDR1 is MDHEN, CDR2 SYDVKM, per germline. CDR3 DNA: TGTGCCGCTCGAGGAAGCAATCAGCCCCAGCATTTT. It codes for CAARGSNQPQHF. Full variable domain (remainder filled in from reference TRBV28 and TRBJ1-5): DVKVTQSSRYLVKRTGEKVFLECVQDMDHENMFWYRQDPGLGLRLIYFSYDVKMKEKGDIPEGYSVSREKKERFSLILESASTNQTSMYLCAARGSNQPQHFGDGTRLSIL.

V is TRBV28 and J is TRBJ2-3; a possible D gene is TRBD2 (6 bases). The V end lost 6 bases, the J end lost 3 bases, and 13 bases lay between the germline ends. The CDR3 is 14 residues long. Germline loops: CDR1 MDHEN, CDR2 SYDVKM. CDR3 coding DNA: TGTGCCAGCAGACGGGAGCAGGAAACAGATACGCAGTATTTT. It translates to CASRREQETDTQYF.

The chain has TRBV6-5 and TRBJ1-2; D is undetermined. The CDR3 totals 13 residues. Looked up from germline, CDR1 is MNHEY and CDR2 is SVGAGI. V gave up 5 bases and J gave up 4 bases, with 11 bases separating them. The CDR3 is CASSVYGLYGYTF. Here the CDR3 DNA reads TGTGCCAGCAGTGTCTACGGGCTCTATGGCTACACCTTC.

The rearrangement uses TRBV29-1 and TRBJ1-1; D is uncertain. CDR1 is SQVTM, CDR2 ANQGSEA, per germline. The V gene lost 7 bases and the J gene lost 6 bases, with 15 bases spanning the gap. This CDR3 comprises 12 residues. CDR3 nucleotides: TGCAGCGCGGCTGTAGGGCCCTCTGAAGCTTTCTTT. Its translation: CSAAVGPSEAFF.

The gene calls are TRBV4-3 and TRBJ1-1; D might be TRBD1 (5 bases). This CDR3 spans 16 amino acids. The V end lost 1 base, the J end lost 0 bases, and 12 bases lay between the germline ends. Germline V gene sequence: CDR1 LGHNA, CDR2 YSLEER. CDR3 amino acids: CASSQAQGRVNTEAFF. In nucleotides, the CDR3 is TGCGCCAGCAGCCAAGCGCAGGGAAGGGTGAACACTGAAGCTTTCTTT.

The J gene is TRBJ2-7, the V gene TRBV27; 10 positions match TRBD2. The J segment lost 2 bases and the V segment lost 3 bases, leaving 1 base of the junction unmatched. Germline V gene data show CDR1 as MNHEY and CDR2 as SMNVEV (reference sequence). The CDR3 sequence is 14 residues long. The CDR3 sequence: CASSFGTSAYEQYF. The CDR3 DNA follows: TGTGCCAGCAGTTTTGGGACTAGCGCCTACGAGCAGTACTTC.

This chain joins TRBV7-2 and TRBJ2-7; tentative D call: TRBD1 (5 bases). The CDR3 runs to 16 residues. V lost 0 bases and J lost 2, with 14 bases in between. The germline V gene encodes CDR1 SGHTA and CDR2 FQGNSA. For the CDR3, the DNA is TGTGCCAGCAGCTTAGCGGGGCAGCCCCGCACCTACGAGCAGTACTTC. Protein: CASSLAGQPRTYEQYF.

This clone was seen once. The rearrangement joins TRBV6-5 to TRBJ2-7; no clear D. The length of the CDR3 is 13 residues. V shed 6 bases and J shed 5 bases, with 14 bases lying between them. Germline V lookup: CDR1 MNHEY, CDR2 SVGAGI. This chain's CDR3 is CASRSLSLDEQYF. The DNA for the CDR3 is TGTGCCAGCAGATCTCTCTCCTTGGACGAGCAGTACTTC.

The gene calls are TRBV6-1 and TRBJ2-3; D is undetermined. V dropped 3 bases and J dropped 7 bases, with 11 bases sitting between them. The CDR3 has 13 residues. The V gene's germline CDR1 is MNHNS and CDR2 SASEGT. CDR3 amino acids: CASSDVGVNTQYF. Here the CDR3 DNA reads TGTGCCAGCAGTGACGTTGGGGTAAATACGCAGTATTTT.